This TCR beta chain derives from a study of blood T cell repertoires in COVID-19. Study-level background: The United States, Italy and Spain were the sources of the acute and convalescent COVID-19 samples. PBMCs, B-cell-depleted T cells, or T cells provided the cDNA or gDNA that made up the material.

V gave up 2 bases and J gave up 1 base; unmatched junction bases: 0. The CDR3 runs 14 residues. Germline-derived CDR1 and CDR2 are SGHTA and FQGNSA. Authors' analysis steps: How many nucleated cells were present was estimated from reference gene primer amplification. Method: immunoSEQ multiplex PCR; TCRdb's copy keeps in-frame clones and lacks some. The V and J calls and clone size were taken over from that table, and D and trimming were inferred from the DNA. The table has about 120,000 clones, around 87% seen once; the top ten hold about 29%. The receptor comes from a man in his 70s with active or convalescent COVID-19. The sequencing sample was made of peripheral blood. The rearrangement joins TRBV7-2 to TRBJ2-3; TRBD2 matches 7 bases. This CDR3 reads CASSLRGGTDTQYF. In nucleotides, the CDR3 is TGTGCCAGCAGCTTACGGGGGGGCACAGATACGCAGTATTTT.